This is a list of T cell receptor beta chains from one sample in a study of CD8+ T cells in alopecia areata. TCRdb's copy holds only in-frame clones and misses some; the assay was immunoSEQ multiplex PCR. There are 200,000 to 250,000 clones in the sample; 64% occur only once, and around 4% lies in the top ten. The specimen comprised CD4+ T cells sorted from blood, sampled at week 4, from a patient treated with tofacitinib. Every receptor here comes from a human donor with alopecia areata. Both conserved end residues are part of each CDR3. The D gene is left open where the match is weak. Rows give clone size only sometimes, using once, few, many, or a class for an expanded clone.

TRBJ1-1 TRBV9 NA few TGTGCCAGCAGCGTAGAGGGTGTGGGAGCTGAAGCTTTCTTT CASSVEGVGAEAFF
TRBJ2-7 TRBV29-1 NA NA TGCAGCGTTGGTGCGGGCACCTGGTACGAGCAGTACTTC CSVGAGTWYEQYF
TRBJ2-5 TRBV4-2 NA NA TGTGCCAGCAGCCAATCGGCGTTAAGGACAGACCAAGAGACCCAGTACTTC CASSQSALRTDQETQYF
TRBJ1-2 TRBV6-5 TRBD1 few TGTGCCAGCAGTTACTCGATCAGGGGGCGCGGCTACACCTTC CASSYSIRGRGYTF
TRBJ1-1 TRBV27 NA NA TGTGCCAGCAGCCGCCACGGACGGATGAACACTGAAGCTTTCTTT CASSRHGRMNTEAFF
TRBJ2-7 TRBV5-1 TRBD1 NA TGCGCCAGCAGCTTGGGACAGGGGGCCTACGAGCAGTACTTC CASSLGQGAYEQYF
TRBJ1-1 TRBV25-1 NA NA TGTGCCAGCAGTGATGGGGTTGGGACTGAAGCTTTCTTT CASSDGVGTEAFF
TRBJ2-5 TRBV14 TRBD2 NA TGTGCCAGCAGCCAACGTCCGGGAGCGGGGGGCCCCCAAGAGACCCAGTACTTC CASSQRPGAGGPQETQYF
TRBJ2-6 TRBV9 NA NA TGTGCCAGCAGCCGACAGAGCCTCTCTGGGGCCAACGTCCTGACTTTC CASSRQSLSGANVLTF
TRBJ2-4 TRBV7-2 TRBD2 NA TGTGCCAGCAGCCCGACTAGCGGGGGTATAGAAAACATTCAGTACTTC CASSPTSGGIENIQYF
TRBJ1-2 TRBV9 TRBD1 NA TGTGCCAGCAGCGCAGGACAGGGCCAAAACTATGGCTACACCTTC CASSAGQGQNYGYTF
TRBJ2-1 TRBV19 NA few TGTGCCAGTAGTATCGGCAGCTCCTACAATGAGCAGTTCTTC CASSIGSSYNEQFF
TRBJ1-6 TRBV7-2 TRBD1 NA TGTGCCAGCAGCTTCACAGGGGGATCCTCCCTCCACTTT CASSFTGGSSLHF
TRBJ2-3 TRBV30 TRBD1 NA TGTGCCTGGAGTCCCCTGACAGGGTGGTCAGATACGCAGTATTTT CAWSPLTGWSDTQYF
TRBJ2-7 TRBV19 NA few TGTGCCAGTAGCGCGGGCCTTACCTACGAGCAGTACTTC CASSAGLTYEQYF
TRBJ1-2 TRBV7-2 NA once TGTGCCAGCAGCTCCGGGAATCCGGAAGGCTACACCTTC CASSSGNPEGYTF
TRBJ1-6 TRBV29-1 TRBD1 few TGCAGCGTTCGAACGACAGGGGCTAATTCACCCCTCCACTTT CSVRTTGANSPLHF
TRBJ2-3 TRBV10-3 TRBD2 NA TGTGCCATCACTAGCGGGGGGGTTAGGAGCACAGATACGCAGTATTTT CAITSGGVRSTDTQYF
TRBJ1-5 TRBV23-1 NA NA TGCGCCAGCCCCGAGGGTGGACAGCCTATATGCAATCAGCCCCAGCATTTT CASPEGGQPICNQPQHF
TRBJ2-7 TRBV10-3 TRBD1 NA TGTGCCATCAGCCCCGGGACAGGGAGCTACGAGCAGTACTTC CAISPGTGSYEQYF
TRBJ2-7 TRBV30 NA NA TGTGCCTGGAGTGAAGCTTACGAGCAGTACTTC CAWSEAYEQYF
TRBJ2-7 TRBV2 TRBD2 NA TGTGCCAGCAGTGGCGGGAGGTGGCTAACCCTCGAGCAGTACTTC CASSGGRWLTLEQYF